The rows below give T cell receptor beta chains drawn from one sample of a study of technical replicates of blood from a handful of donors. Assay used: immunoSEQ multiplex PCR; TCRdb lists only in-frame clones, some missing. The data contain under 85,000 clones, about 91% of them singletons. Sequencing input: T cells isolated from PBMCs. The source is a human donor in good health. Some clones in this sample may be carry-over from other donors' samples. The CDR3 runs from the conserved cysteine through the conserved F or W. D genes are given only for firm matches. Size tells how often a clone was seen (once, few, many) or the class of an expanded clone, and some rows leave it out.

J gene | V gene | D gene | clone size | CDR3 protein | CDR3 DNA
TRBJ1-2 | TRBV5-8 | NA | NA | CASSLVAGGAMGYTF | TGTGCCAGCAGCTTGGTGGCAGGTGGGGCTATGGGCTACACCTTC
TRBJ2-3 | TRBV11-3 | NA | NA | CASSQGGSGRTQYF | TGTGCCAGCAGCCAGGGTGGCTCCGGGCGGACGCAGTATTTT
TRBJ2-1 | TRBV11-2 | TRBD2 | NA | CASSFRTSGLYNEQFF | TGTGCCAGCAGCTTTCGCACTAGCGGTCTTTACAATGAGCAGTTCTTC
TRBJ2-1 | TRBV30 | TRBD2 | NA | CAWSMLAGKKLNEQFF | TGTGCCTGGAGTATGCTAGCGGGGAAAAAACTCAATGAGCAGTTCTTC
TRBJ2-3 | TRBV11-2 | TRBD2 | NA | CASSPLKGRVTDTQYF | TGTGCCAGCAGCCCCTTAAAGGGGAGGGTCACAGATACGCAGTATTTT
TRBJ2-3 | TRBV5-1 | TRBD2 | NA | CASSLGAGFSTDTQYF | TGCGCCAGCAGCTTGGGAGCGGGATTTAGCACAGATACGCAGTATTTT
TRBJ2-6 | TRBV7-7 | NA | NA | CASSLGIGGSGANVLTF | TGTGCCAGCAGCTTAGGAATTGGAGGGTCTGGGGCCAACGTCCTGACTTTC
TRBJ1-3 | TRBV30 | NA | NA | CAWGQHSGNTIYF | TGTGCCTGGGGCCAACACTCTGGAAACACCATATATTTT
TRBJ2-3 | TRBV9 | TRBD2 | NA | CASSVPIAGGTWDTQYF | TGTGCCAGCAGCGTTCCAATAGCGGGAGGCACGTGGGATACGCAGTATTTT
TRBJ2-7 | TRBV27 | TRBD2 | NA | CASSLSGGTYEQYF | TGTGCCAGCAGTTTATCGGGGGGGACGTACGAGCAGTACTTC
TRBJ2-1 | TRBV11-3 | NA | NA | CASSPLGSYNEQFF | TGTGCCAGCAGCCCTCTGGGGAGCTACAATGAGCAGTTCTTC
TRBJ2-1 | TRBV11-3 | TRBD2 | NA | CASQAGGRDEQFF | TGTGCCAGCCAAGCGGGAGGGCGGGATGAGCAGTTCTTC
TRBJ1-2 | TRBV30 | TRBD1 | NA | CAWSGGQGILSGYTF | TGTGCCTGGAGTGGAGGACAGGGGATCCTAAGTGGCTACACCTTC
TRBJ2-7 | TRBV29-1 | NA | NA | CSVQEGAYEQYF | TGCAGCGTTCAGGAGGGGGCTTACGAGCAGTACTTC
TRBJ1-3 | TRBV14 | TRBD1 | once | CASSRPDRGSTGNTIYF | TGTGCCAGCAGCCGGCCCGACAGGGGATCGACTGGAAACACCATATATTTT
TRBJ2-5 | TRBV5-4 | NA | NA | CASGLRETQYF | TGTGCCAGCGGGCTTAGGGAGACCCAGTACTTC
TRBJ2-4 | TRBV5-1 | TRBD1 | NA | CASSVGTDLAKNIQYF | TGCGCCAGCAGCGTCGGGACAGACCTAGCCAAAAACATTCAGTACTTC
TRBJ2-3 | TRBV28 | TRBD2 | NA | CASTQTSGSLNTQYF | TGTGCCAGCACTCAGACTAGCGGGAGCCTAAATACGCAGTATTTT
TRBJ1-2 | TRBV6-1 | NA | NA | CASETGARYGYTF | TGTGCCAGCGAGACTGGGGCACGCTATGGCTACACCTTC
TRBJ2-7 | TRBV2 | TRBD1 | NA | CASSVYRGQGTYEQYF | TGTGCCAGCAGTGTCTATAGGGGACAGGGGACGTACGAGCAGTACTTC
TRBJ1-2 | TRBV6-5 | NA | NA | CASSYGPGGGNYGYTF | TGTGCCAGCAGTTACGGGCCCGGCGGGGGTAACTATGGCTACACCTTC
TRBJ2-1 | TRBV7-9 | NA | NA | CASSFQRGYNEQFF | TGTGCCAGCAGCTTTCAAAGGGGATACAATGAGCAGTTCTTC
TRBJ2-1 | TRBV18 | TRBD2 | NA | CASSPRSGIPSYNEQFF | TGTGCCAGCTCACCACGGAGCGGGATTCCCTCCTACAATGAGCAGTTCTTC
TRBJ2-7 | TRBV7-2 | NA | once | CASSLVVGGSYEQYF | TGTGCCAGCAGCTTAGTGGTGGGAGGATCCTACGAGCAGTACTTC
TRBJ1-1 | TRBV6-1 | NA | NA | CAGDAGGYTEAFF | TGTGCCGGGGACGCCGGAGGGTACACTGAAGCTTTCTTT
TRBJ2-7 | TRBV10-2 | TRBD2 | NA | CASRAGTSGEQYF | TGCGCCAGCAGGGCCGGGACTAGTGGCGAGCAGTACTTC
TRBJ2-4 | TRBV5-4 | TRBD2 | NA | CASSWAGGENIQYF | TGTGCCAGCAGCTGGGCGGGGGGTGAAAACATTCAGTACTTC
TRBJ2-3 | TRBV13 | TRBD1 | NA | CASSLQGADTQYF | TGTGCCAGCAGCTTACAGGGGGCAGATACGCAGTATTTT
TRBJ1-2 | TRBV18 | TRBD1 | NA | CASSPSGQGYGYTF | TGTGCCAGCTCACCTTCGGGACAGGGCTATGGCTACACCTTC
TRBJ2-5 | TRBV21-1 | NA | NA | CASSKEEGAPDGETQYF | TGTGCCAGCAGCAAAGAGGAAGGGGCCCCGGATGGAGAGACCCAGTACTTC
TRBJ2-2 | TRBV9 | TRBD2 | NA | CASSHSLAGGGTGELFF | TGTGCCAGCAGTCACTCCTTAGCGGGAGGAGGAACCGGGGAGCTGTTTTTT
TRBJ1-4 | TRBV5-1 | NA | NA | CASSPWDIREKLFF | TGCGCCAGCAGCCCATGGGACATCCGGGAAAAACTGTTTTTT
TRBJ1-1 | TRBV19 | TRBD1 | once | CASSINGRGAEAFF | TGTGCCAGTAGTATAAACGGCAGGGGGGCTGAAGCTTTCTTT
TRBJ2-3 | TRBV15 | TRBD2 | NA | CATSRGTSGSDTQYF | TGTGCCACCAGCAGAGGGACTAGCGGGAGTGATACGCAGTATTTT
TRBJ2-1 | TRBV19 | NA | NA | CASSQTYNEQFF | TGTGCCAGTAGTCAAACCTACAATGAGCAGTTCTTC
TRBJ1-1 | TRBV9 | NA | NA | CASSGTNTEAFF | TGTGCCAGCAGCGGGACTAACACTGAAGCTTTCTTT
TRBJ2-5 | TRBV9 | NA | NA | CASGTGTVQETQYF | TGTGCCAGCGGCACAGGGACCGTACAAGAGACCCAGTACTTC
TRBJ1-1 | TRBV5-1 | NA | few | CASSLGQRNTEAFF | TGCGCCAGCAGCTTAGGACAGAGGAACACTGAAGCTTTCTTT
TRBJ2-1 | TRBV19 | NA | NA | CASSVQRAADEQFF | TGTGCCAGTAGTGTCCAGCGGGCTGCCGATGAGCAGTTCTTC
TRBJ1-5 | TRBV6-6 | TRBD1 | NA | CASGDRNQPQHF | TGTGCCAGCGGGGACAGAAATCAGCCCCAGCATTTT
TRBJ1-3 | TRBV27 | TRBD1 | NA | CASKPFPGQESSGNTIYF | TGTGCCTCAAAACCATTCCCGGGACAGGAGAGCTCTGGAAACACCATATATTTT
TRBJ2-6 | TRBV7-9 | TRBD1 | NA | CASSLGQGLYLSGANVLTF | TGTGCCAGCAGCTTGGGACAGGGGTTATATCTCTCTGGGGCCAACGTCCTGACTTTC
TRBJ1-2 | TRBV28 | NA | NA | CASSPNPGVSYGYTF | TGTGCCAGCAGCCCAAACCCAGGGGTTTCCTATGGCTACACCTTC
TRBJ2-7 | TRBV6-1 | NA | NA | CASSEAGQFYEQYF | TGTGCCAGCAGTGAAGCGGGGCAGTTCTACGAGCAGTACTTC
TRBJ2-5 | TRBV7-2 | NA | NA | CASVGSWGQETQYF | TGTGCCAGCGTTGGGAGTTGGGGCCAAGAGACCCAGTACTTC
TRBJ2-3 | TRBV15 | TRBD1 | few | CATSRRTGGTDTQYF | TGTGCCACCAGCAGAAGGACAGGGGGCACAGATACGCAGTATTTT
TRBJ1-2 | TRBV5-4 | NA | NA | CASSLVTGNYGYTF | TGTGCCAGCAGCTTGGTTACAGGGAACTATGGCTACACCTTC
TRBJ2-1 | TRBV29-1 | NA | NA | CSVVGGEYNEQFF | TGCAGCGTCGTAGGGGGGGAGTACAATGAGCAGTTCTTC